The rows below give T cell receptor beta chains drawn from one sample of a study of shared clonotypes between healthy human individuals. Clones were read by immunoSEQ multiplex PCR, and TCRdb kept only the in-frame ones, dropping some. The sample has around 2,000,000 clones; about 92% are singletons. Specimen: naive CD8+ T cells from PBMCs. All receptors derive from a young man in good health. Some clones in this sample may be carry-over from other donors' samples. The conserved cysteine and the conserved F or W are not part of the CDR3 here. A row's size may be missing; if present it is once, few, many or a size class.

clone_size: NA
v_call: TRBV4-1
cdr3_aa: ASSPVGGPSYEQY

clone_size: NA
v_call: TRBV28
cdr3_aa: ASSFDRGSTDTQY

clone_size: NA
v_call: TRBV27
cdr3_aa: ASSSSGRNHEQY

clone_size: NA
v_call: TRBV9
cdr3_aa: ASSVDGGRNTGELF

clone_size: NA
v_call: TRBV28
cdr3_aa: ASSPFSGNTIY

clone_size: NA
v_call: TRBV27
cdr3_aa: ASSPEGPRTDTQY

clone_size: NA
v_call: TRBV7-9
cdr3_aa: ASSLIAGESGANVLT

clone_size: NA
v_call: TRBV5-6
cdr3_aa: ASSLGSGTGYEQF

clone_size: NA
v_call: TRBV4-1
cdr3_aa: ASSQKFGGRNMELF

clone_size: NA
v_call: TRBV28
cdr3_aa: ASSPKRRNEQF

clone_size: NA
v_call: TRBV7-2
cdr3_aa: ASSLTTGYNEQF

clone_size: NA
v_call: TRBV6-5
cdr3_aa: ASDRVYSNQPQH

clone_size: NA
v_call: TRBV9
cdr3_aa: ASSGRQVLGYT

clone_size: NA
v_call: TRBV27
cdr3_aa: ASSLSPRGAEKLF

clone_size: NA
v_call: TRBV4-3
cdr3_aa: ASSQERGLPNEQY

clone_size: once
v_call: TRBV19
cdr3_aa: ASSIRLSLRGAYEQY

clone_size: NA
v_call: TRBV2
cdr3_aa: ASTQRTGAWVGQY

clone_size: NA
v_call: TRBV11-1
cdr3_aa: ASSLAGGEQY

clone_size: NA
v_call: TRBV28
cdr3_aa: ASSLEPWGTQY

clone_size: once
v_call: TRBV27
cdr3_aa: ASRPVGTGGYEQY

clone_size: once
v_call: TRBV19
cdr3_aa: ASSIETGPQF

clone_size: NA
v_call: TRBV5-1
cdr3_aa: ASSLARKSGRASEQY

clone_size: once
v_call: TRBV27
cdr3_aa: ASSVNPQDYEQY

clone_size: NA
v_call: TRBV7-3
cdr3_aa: ASSLTPRAGNTIY

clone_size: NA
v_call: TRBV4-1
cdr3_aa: ASSQDGLAGGYEQF

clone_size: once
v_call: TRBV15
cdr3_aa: ATSGMDRNNQPQH

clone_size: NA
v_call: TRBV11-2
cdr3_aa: ASSPAGLYTEAF

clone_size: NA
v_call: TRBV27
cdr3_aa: ASSWDGSYNEQF

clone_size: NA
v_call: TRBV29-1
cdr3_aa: SVQGLAKNIQY

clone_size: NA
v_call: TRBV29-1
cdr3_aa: SVGLAGAGVSYEQY

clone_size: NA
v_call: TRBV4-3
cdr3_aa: ASSQALLEPQH

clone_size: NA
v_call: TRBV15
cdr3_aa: ATSSRTSPTKKLF

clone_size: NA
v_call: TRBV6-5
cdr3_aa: ASSYSMRDRYEQY

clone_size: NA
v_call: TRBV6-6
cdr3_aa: ASSYFPGQGYEQY